Below are 7 T cell receptor beta chains sequenced from a single sample in a study of T cells in tuberculosis. Data came from immunoSEQ multiplex PCR; TCRdb stores just in-frame clones and leaves some out. Of around 38,000 clones in the sample, more than 85% were seen once. The specimen sequenced was PBMCs. Source of these receptors: a donor aged 10-35 years with latent tuberculosis or without tuberculosis infection.

The rearrangement joins TRBV2 to TRBJ1-1; no clear D gene. V lost 3 bases to trimming and J lost 0 bases, with 5 bases between them. From germline, CDR1 is SNHLY and CDR2 FYNNEI. The CDR3 length is 13 residues. The CDR3 coding sequence is TGTGCCAGCAGTGAGTCGGTGAACACTGAAGCTTTCTTT. Amino acids: CASSESVNTEAFF.

The chain employs TRBV9 and TRBJ2-7; possibly TRBD2 for D (6 bases). Germline V CDR1 and CDR2: SGDLS, YYNGEE. The CDR3 is 13 residues long. V lost 3 bases, J lost 6 bases, and 13 bases lay in between. The CDR3 loop is CASSERLVSEQYF. The CDR3 DNA follows: TGTGCCAGCAGCGAAAGACTAGTATCCGAGCAGTACTTC. Based on the CDR3 plus reference TRBV9 and TRBJ2-7, the full variable domain is DSGVTQTPKHLITATGQRVTLRCSPRSGDLSVYWYQQSLDQGLQFLIQYYNGEERAKGNILERFSAQQFPDLHSELNLSSLELGDSALYFCASSERLVSEQYFGPGTRLTVT.

The genes are TRBV18 and TRBJ2-7; 8 positions match TRBD2. Germline V gives CDR1 KGHSH, CDR2 LQKENI. The CDR3 length is 15 residues. Unmatched junction bases numbered 6, after V lost 3 bases and J lost 2 bases. The CDR3: CASSPPSGGPYEQYF. The CDR3 bases are TGTGCCAGCTCACCTCCCTCGGGGGGGCCCTACGAGCAGTACTTC.

V usage is TRBV9 and J usage is TRBJ1-6, with D possibly being TRBD1 (5 bases). V was cut by 3 bases and J by 10 bases, with 14 bases left in between. The CDR3 sequence is 14 residues long. Germline V gene data show CDR1 as SGDLS and CDR2 as YYNGEE. The CDR3 here is CASSARSRESPLHF. Written as DNA, the CDR3 is TGTGCCAGCAGCGCGCGCTCCAGGGAATCACCCCTCCACTTT.

This clone is a singleton in its sample. This chain joins TRBV7-3 and TRBJ2-3; 8 bases are shared with TRBD1. Germline CDR1 reads SGHTA; CDR2 reads FQGTGA. The length of the CDR3 is 16 residues. Trimming took 1 base from V and 0 from J; bases not matched to a gene: 3. Written as DNA, the CDR3 is TGTGCCAGCAGCTTAATAACAGGGGGTAGCACAGATACGCAGTATTTT. Translation: CASSLITGGSTDTQYF.

Only one count was recorded for this clone. The V call is TRBV6-5, the J call TRBJ2-3; TRBD2 aligns across 14 bases. CDR1 and CDR2 from the germline V gene are MNHEY and SVGAGI. The CDR3 consists of 15 residues. V shed 6 bases and J 4 bases; nucleotides not matched to a gene: 3. CDR3 bases: TGTGCCAGCAGGTGGGGACTAGCGGGGGCAGATACGCAGTATTTT. Translating it yields CASRWGLAGADTQYF.

The CDR3, as DNA: TGTGCCAGCAGCGAGGAGGGGTCCTATGATGGCTACACCTTC. It yields the protein CASSEEGSYDGYTF. The gene calls are TRBV9 and TRBJ1-2; TRBD1 is a possible D gene (5 bases). Germline CDR1 SGDLS, CDR2 YYNGEE. CDR3 length equals 14 residues. V was cut by 3 bases and J by 6 bases, with 15 bases left in between.